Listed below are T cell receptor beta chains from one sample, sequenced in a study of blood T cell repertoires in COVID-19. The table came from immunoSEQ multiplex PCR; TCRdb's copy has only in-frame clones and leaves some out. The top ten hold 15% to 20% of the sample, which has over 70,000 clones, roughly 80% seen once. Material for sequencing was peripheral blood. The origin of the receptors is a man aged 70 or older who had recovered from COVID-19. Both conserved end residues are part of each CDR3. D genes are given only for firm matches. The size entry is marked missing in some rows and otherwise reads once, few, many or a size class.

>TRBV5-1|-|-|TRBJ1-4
TGCGCCAGCAGCCTGCTGGAAGGGCGGGTAACTAATGAAAAACTGTTTTTT
CASSLLEGRVTNEKLFF
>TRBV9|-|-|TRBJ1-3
TGTGCCAGCAGCGTCACAGTGGGCTCTGGAAACACCATATATTTT
CASSVTVGSGNTIYF
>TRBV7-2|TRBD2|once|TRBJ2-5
TGTGCCAGCAGCTTAGACGCTAGCGGAGCACAAGAGACCCAGTACTTC
CASSLDASGAQETQYF
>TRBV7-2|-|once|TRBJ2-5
TGTGCCAGCAGCTTTAGTCCCTCGGAGACCCAGTACTTC
CASSFSPSETQYF
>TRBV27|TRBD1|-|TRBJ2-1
TGTGCCAGTACCCGGGACAGGGGTTCGGGTGAGCAGTTCTTC
CASTRDRGSGEQFF
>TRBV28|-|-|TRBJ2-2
TGTGCCAGCAGCTCCGGGGGTTTGAACACCGGGGAGCTGTTTTTT
CASSSGGLNTGELFF
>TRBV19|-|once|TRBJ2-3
TGTGCCAGTAGTATTCCCAGGAACACAGATACGCAGTATTTT
CASSIPRNTDTQYF
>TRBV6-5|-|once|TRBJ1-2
TGTGCCAGCAGTTACTCCCAGGCTAACCACTATGGCTACACCTTC
CASSYSQANHYGYTF
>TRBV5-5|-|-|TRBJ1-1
TGTGCCAGCAGCTTGCAGAAAATGAACACTGAAGCTTTCTTT
CASSLQKMNTEAFF
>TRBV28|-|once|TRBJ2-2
TGTGCCAGCAGTTTATGGGGGGCAGAGAACACCGGGGAGCTGTTTTTT
CASSLWGAENTGELFF
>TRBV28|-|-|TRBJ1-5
TGTGCCAGCAGTGCGAGGTGGCGAAGCAATCAGCCCCAGCATTTT
CASSARWRSNQPQHF
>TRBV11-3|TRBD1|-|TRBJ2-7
TGTGCCAGCAGCTTAGGACAGGGGATCTCCTACGAGCAGTACTTC
CASSLGQGISYEQYF